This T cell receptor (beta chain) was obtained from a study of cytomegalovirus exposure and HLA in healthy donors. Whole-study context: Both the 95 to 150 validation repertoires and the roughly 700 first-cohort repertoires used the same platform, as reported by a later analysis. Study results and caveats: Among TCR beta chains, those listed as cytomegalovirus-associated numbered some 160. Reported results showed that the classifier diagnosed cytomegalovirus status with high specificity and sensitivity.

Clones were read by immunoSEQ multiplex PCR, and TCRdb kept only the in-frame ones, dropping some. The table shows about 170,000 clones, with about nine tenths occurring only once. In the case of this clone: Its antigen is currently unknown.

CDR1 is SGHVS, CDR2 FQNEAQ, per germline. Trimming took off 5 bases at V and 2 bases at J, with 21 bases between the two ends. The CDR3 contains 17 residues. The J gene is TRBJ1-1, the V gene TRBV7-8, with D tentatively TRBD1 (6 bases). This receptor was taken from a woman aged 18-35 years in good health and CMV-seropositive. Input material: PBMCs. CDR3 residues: CASSPWGRGDKNTEAFF. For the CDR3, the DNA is TGTGCCAGCAGCCCATGGGGGAGAGGGGACAAAAACACTGAAGCTTTCTTT. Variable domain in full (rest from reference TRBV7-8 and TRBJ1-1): GAGVSQSPRYKVAKRGQDVALRCDPISGHVSLFWYQQALGQGPEFLTYFQNEAQLDKSGLPSDRFFAERPEGSVSTLKIQRTQQEDSAVYLCASSPWGRGDKNTEAFFGQGTRLTVV.